Sequencing of this T cell receptor beta chain was carried out in a study of CD4 T cells in relation to SARS-CoV-2 and coronaviruses. This CDR3 spans 15 amino acids. CD4+ T cells from unexposed donors were obtained before the COVID-19 pandemic (2011-2018). General observations from the study: Memory recall responses, not primary responses primed in culture, are what the assay detects. Compared with monoreactive clones, crossreactive clones showed significantly weaker SARS-CoV-2 expansion.

This table comes from immunoSEQ multiplex PCR, and its TCRdb copy is limited to in-frame clones, with some not included. The sample carries around 69,000 clones, 94% recorded once. For this clone: Its antigen remains unidentified.

Sequencing was performed on naive CD4+ T cells from PBMCs. Subset denoted: naive CD4+ T cells isolated by negative enrichment. This TCR came from a human donor in good health. This sequence joins TRBV21-1 and TRBJ2-7; the table gives TRBD2 as D, unverified against the DNA. TRBV21-1 is given as a pseudogene. CDR3 loop: CASPKGGVVAYEQYF. CDR3 DNA: TGTGCCAGTCCTAAGGGAGGAGTCGTTGCCTACGAGCAGTACTTC.